This T cell receptor (beta chain) emerged from a study of CD8+CD57+ T cells in acquired aplastic anemia. The overall study: Sorted CD4+ and CD8+ cells yielded DNA averaging around 3.2 ug.

Genomic DNA provided the template from which TCR beta VDJ and CDR3 profiles were obtained. Via MiXCR, TCRdb re-called the reads, giving one row per CDR3 protein. This sample has under 350,000 distinct CDR3 sequences, with roughly three fifths found just once. This CDR3 is 16 amino acids long. Germline CDR1 and CDR2: MDHEN and SYDVKM. Unmatched junction bases numbered 11, after V lost 2 bases and J lost 4 bases. Study observations and caveats: In CD8+ cells, Simpson's diversity showed no significant difference between patients and controls. Roughly 30 was the count of CD8+ CDR3 sequences that patients shared with controls.

This clonotype was seen many times. Its antigen is still unknown. The chain uses TRBV28 and TRBJ2-7; 7 nucleotides match TRBD1. Sequenced sample: sorted CD4+, CD8+, or CD8+CD57+ T cells (not recorded which) from PBMCs. The clonotype originates from a human donor with severe aplastic anemia or a healthy control (not recorded which). CDR3 sequence: CASSLPRQGVSYEQYF. In DNA, the CDR3 is TGTGCCAGCAGTTTACCGCGGCAGGGGGTCTCTTACGAGCAGTACTTC.